The 12 T cell receptor beta chains below all came from one sample that was sequenced in a study of blood T cell repertoires in COVID-19. Repertoires were generated with immunoSEQ multiplex PCR, while TCRdb's copy carries only in-frame clones and drops some. The sample lists 90,000 to 150,000 clones, 87% occurring once. Sequenced input: peripheral blood. These receptors all come from a human donor in a cohort sampled during active COVID-19.

This clone showed up just once. The rearrangement uses TRBV19 and TRBJ2-3, with D tentatively TRBD2 (6 bases). This CDR3 contains 16 residues. V was trimmed by 2 bases and J by 0 bases, leaving 12 bases between them. The germline gives CDR1 LNHDA, CDR2 SQIVND (reference sequence). CDR3 coding DNA: TGTGCCAGTAGTATATCGCGGGAAACTAGCACAGATACGCAGTATTTT. It yields the protein CASSISRETSTDTQYF.

CDR3 coding DNA: TGTGCCAGCAGCATCGACAGGGGGCATTACGAGCAGTACTTC. Residues: CASSIDRGHYEQYF. V is TRBV9 and J is TRBJ2-7; 10 nucleotides match TRBD1. J lost 4 bases, V lost 4 bases, and 5 bases had no gene match. The CDR3 totals 14 residues. The V gene's germline CDR1 is SGDLS and CDR2 YYNGEE. The variable domain in full, completed from reference TRBV9 and TRBJ2-7, reads DSGVTQTPKHLITATGQRVTLRCSPRSGDLSVYWYQQSLDQGLQFLIQYYNGEERAKGNILERFSAQQFPDLHSELNLSSLELGDSALYFCASSIDRGHYEQYFGPGTRLTVT.

The count of this clone is one. The V gene is TRBV19, the J gene TRBJ2-6; D remains unclear. This CDR3 comprises 15 residues. Germline loops: CDR1 LNHDA, CDR2 SQIVND (reference sequence). V was shortened by 8 bases and J by 0 bases, with 11 bases between the two germline ends. The CDR3 reads CASYNGPSGANVLTF. The CDR3 bases are TGTGCCAGTTATAATGGGCCCTCTGGGGCCAACGTCCTGACTTTC.

The sample holds a few counts of this clone. This sequence joins TRBV28 and TRBJ2-7, with D perhaps matching TRBD1 (6 bases). The germline CDR1 and CDR2 sequences are MDHEN and SYDVKM. Trimming left V 6 bases short and J 6 bases short, with 21 bases between. The CDR3 sequence is 15 residues long. The CDR3 nucleotides read TGTGCCAGCAGCATCACGCTGGGCACAGGGACCGAGCAGTACTTC. Protein product: CASSITLGTGTEQYF.

The chain links TRBV7-2 to TRBJ1-6; D is uncertain. The V gene's germline CDR1 is SGHTA and CDR2 FQGNSA. V was shortened by 5 bases and J by 7 bases, with 12 bases between the two germline ends. CDR3 length: 14 residues. CDR3 sequence reads: CASSREAVNSPLHF. The DNA for the CDR3 is TGTGCCAGCAGCCGGGAGGCTGTGAATTCACCCCTCCACTTT.

This chain uses TRBV5-1 with TRBJ1-1, with TRBD1 as a possible D gene (5 bases). Trimming removed 1 base at V and 1 base at J, with 8 bases between. This CDR3 comprises 14 residues. CDR1 is SGHRS and CDR2 is YFSETQ in the germline V gene. This chain's CDR3 is CASSLYQGNTEAFF. The CDR3 coding sequence is TGCGCCAGCAGCTTGTACCAGGGGAACACTGAAGCTTTCTTT.

Only one count was recorded for this clone. V is TRBV6-5 and J is TRBJ1-3; D is uncertain. This CDR3 region has 15 residues. V was pared by 8 bases and J by 0 bases, with 14 bases between. Looked up from germline, CDR1 is MNHEY and CDR2 is SVGAGI. Here the CDR3 reads CASCNNGYSGNTIYF. The CDR3 coding sequence is TGTGCCAGCTGTAATAACGGGTACTCTGGAAACACCATATATTTT.

J is TRBJ2-7 and V is TRBV4-2; D perhaps matches TRBD1 (5 bases). Germline assignment: CDR1 LGHNA and CDR2 YNFKEQ. V was cut by 4 bases and J by 0 bases, with 10 bases left in between. The length of the CDR3 is 14 residues. This CDR3 reads CASSPRVSSYEQYF. The CDR3 coding sequence is TGTGCCAGCAGCCCCAGGGTGAGCTCCTACGAGCAGTACTTC.

This rearrangement joins TRBV18 to TRBJ2-7; TRBD2 matches at 16 bases. CDR3 length: 19 amino acids. V shed 3 bases, J shed 4 bases, and the junction held 12 bases outside the gene matches. The germline V gene has CDR1 KGHSH and CDR2 LQKENI. The CDR3 region is CASSPPPGLAGGPRYEQYF. The DNA of the CDR3 is TGTGCCAGCTCACCCCCCCCGGGACTAGCGGGAGGGCCTAGGTACGAGCAGTACTTC.

The V gene is TRBV6-5, the J gene TRBJ1-1, with a possible D match to TRBD1 (5 bases). The CDR3 covers 13 residues. Trimming removed 6 bases from V and 5 bases from J, with 13 bases in between. From germline, CDR1 is MNHEY and CDR2 SVGAGI. The chain's CDR3 is CASRGLGETEAFF. CDR3 DNA sequence: TGTGCCAGCAGGGGGCTTGGAGAAACTGAAGCTTTCTTT.

This clone showed up just once. The rearrangement joins TRBV18 to TRBJ2-3; D remains ambiguous. The CDR3 totals 13 residues. With 0 bases removed from V and 5 bases from J, the gap between germline ends came to 6 bases. CDR1 KGHSH and CDR2 LQKENI come from the germline V gene. The CDR3 bases are TGTGCCAGCTCACCACCGTCGGGAGATACGCAGTATTTT. This encodes CASSPPSGDTQYF.

The V and J genes are TRBV2 and TRBJ1-2; 7 bases align to TRBD1. The germline V gene encodes CDR1 SNHLY and CDR2 FYNNEI. The CDR3 length is 14 residues. J gave up 2 bases and V 7 bases, and 7 bases lay outside the gene matches. As DNA, the CDR3 is TGTGCCAGCAACGGGGACAGATTAAACTATGGCTACACCTTC. Its translation: CASNGDRLNYGYTF.